Listed here are 18 T cell receptor beta chains from one sample, sequenced in a study of T cells in Graves' hyperthyroidism and ophthalmopathy. Researchers took RNA transcripts and amplified the TCR beta CDR3 regions from them. Carried out on the TCR CDR3, a first-round RT-PCR used the HTBI primer set. MiXCR, applied by TCRdb to the multiplex PCR reads, yields one record per CDR3 protein. The sample lists 640,000 or so distinct CDR3 sequences, approximately 15% seen once, with around 4.5% in the top ten. The sample was blood. Every receptor here comes from a woman aged 35 to 49 with Graves' ophthalmopathy.

This clonotype appeared many times. The rearrangement joins TRBV29-1 to TRBJ1-2; D is unresolved. The CDR3 loop spans 11 amino acids. Germline CDR1 SQVTM, CDR2 ANQGSEA. V dropped 4 bases and J dropped 4 bases, with 7 bases sitting between them. The CDR3 DNA reads as TGCAGCGTTGCTTCGGCCTATGGCTACACCTTC. Translating it yields CSVASAYGYTF.

This clonotype was detected a few times. This clone may be a read error of a much larger clone one base away. The CDR3 sequence: CATSNLRRELFF. In DNA, the CDR3 is TGTGCCACCAGTAATTTGCGTAGGGAGCTGTTTTTT. The chain couples TRBV24-1 to TRBJ2-2; the D is unclear. The CDR3 loop spans 12 amino acids. In germline, CDR1 is KGHDR, CDR2 SFDVKD.

This clonotype was counted at least ten times. The rearrangement joins TRBV9 to TRBJ2-5; D remains ambiguous. CDR1 is SGDLS, CDR2 YYNGEE, per germline. This CDR3 contains 14 residues. V was cut by 2 bases and J by 5 bases, with 13 bases left in between. The CDR3 is CASSVSWVPETQYF. CDR3 sequence (DNA): TGTGCCAGCAGCGTTTCTTGGGTTCCTGAGACCCAGTACTTC.

This clonotype has ten or more counts. V gene TRBV20-1 combines with J gene TRBJ1-1, with 7 positions matching TRBD1. Trimming removed 5 bases from V and 0 bases from J; junction bases left unmatched: 6. Germline V gene data show CDR1 as DFQATT and CDR2 as SNEGSKA (reference sequence). This CDR3 comprises 14 residues. Here the CDR3 DNA reads TGCAGTGCTGACTTAGGACAGGTGAACACTGAAGCTTTCTTT. It encodes CSADLGQVNTEAFF.

This clonotype was detected ten times or more. The rearrangement uses TRBV7-2 and TRBJ2-5; weak D call: TRBD2 (6 bases). The CDR3 is 14 amino acids. Germline values: CDR1 SGHTA, CDR2 FQGNSA. Trimming took 4 bases from V and 5 from J, leaving 14 bases between them. CDR3 nucleotide sequence: TGTGCCAGCAGCTCTCTGGGGGGAAGGGAGACCCAGTACTTC. This gives the protein CASSSLGGRETQYF. The variable domain in full, completed from reference TRBV7-2 and TRBJ2-5, reads GAGVSQSPSNKVTEKGKDVELRCDPISGHTALYWYRQSLGQGLEFLIYFQGNSAPDKSGLPSDRFSAERTGGSVSTLTIQRTQQEDSAVYLCASSSLGGRETQYFGPGTRLLVL.

Notes on this clonotype: One junction end does not reproduce the germline sequence, and a read error may be involved. This chain links TRBV29-1 with TRBJ1-1; no clear D gene. The CDR3 consists of 13 residues. Looked up from germline, CDR1 is SQVTM and CDR2 is ANQGSEA. The CDR3 reads CSVVYSLNTEASF. DNA of the CDR3: TGCAGCGTAGTTTACTCCTTGAACACTGAAGCTTCCTTT. The whole variable domain, filled in from reference TRBV29-1 and TRBJ1-1, reads SAVISQKPSRDICQRGTSLTIQCQVDSQVTMMFWYRQQPGQSLTLIATANQGSEATYESGFVIDKFPISRPNLTFSTLTVSNMSPEDSSIYLCSVVYSLNTEASFGQGTRLTVV.

The V gene is TRBV12-3 or TRBV12-4, the J gene TRBJ2-2; TRBD1 aligns across 12 bases. The V gene end was trimmed by 3 bases and the J gene end by 8 bases; junction bases not matched to a gene: 10. The CDR3 consists of 17 residues. The CDR3 sequence: CASSLSGQGARGGELFF. CDR3 in DNA: TGTGCCAGCAGTTTGTCGGGACAGGGGGCGCGCGGAGGGGAGCTGTTTTTT.

Ten or more counts support this clonotype. This chain links TRBV15 with TRBJ2-7; tentatively, D is TRBD1 (6 bases). Trimming removed 0 bases at V and 3 bases at J, with 12 bases between. CDR1 is LNHNV, CDR2 YYDKDF, per germline (reference sequence). The CDR3 runs to 15 residues. The CDR3 DNA follows: TGTGCCACCAGCAGAGAAGGGACACTCAACTACGAGCAGTACTTC. Encoded protein: CATSREGTLNYEQYF.

As regards this clonotype: A read error is possible here, since a much larger clone lies one base away. The chain employs TRBV7-9 and TRBJ2-7, with 7 bases identical to TRBD2. The CDR3 is 15 residues long. Per the germline V gene, CDR1 is SEHNR and CDR2 is FQNEAQ (reference sequence). CDR3: CASSGSGNGDYEQCF. The CDR3 nucleotides read TGTGCCAGCAGCGGATCCGGGAACGGGGACTACGAGCAGTGCTTC.

In its sample, this clonotype was seen many times. The V gene is TRBV29-1, the J gene TRBJ1-2; D remains unclear. Per the germline V gene, CDR1 is SQVTM and CDR2 is ANQGSEA. CDR3 length: 11 residues. Deletions cut 4 bases from V and 6 bases from J, with 9 bases between. The CDR3 protein is CSVVSGNGYTF. CDR3 DNA sequence: TGCAGCGTTGTATCGGGGAATGGCTACACCTTC.

V gene TRBV6-2 or TRBV6-3 combines with J gene TRBJ2-7, with a tentative D call TRBD2 (6 bases). Deletions cut 5 bases from V and 0 bases from J, with 23 bases between. CDR1 and CDR2 (germline): MNHEY, SVGEGT. CDR3 length: 18 amino acids. The chain's CDR3 is CASSNPPYMDYTSYEQYF. Here the CDR3 DNA reads TGTGCCAGCAGTAACCCCCCCTACATGGACTACACCTCCTACGAGCAGTACTTC.

The chain combines TRBV20-1 with TRBJ1-2, with no clear D. The CDR3 spans 14 residues. The germline CDR1 and CDR2 sequences are DFQATT and SNEGSKA (reference sequence). The V end was cut by 0 bases, the J end by 4 bases, with 12 bases between. The chain's CDR3 is CSARDNSRLYGYTF. CDR3 nucleotides: TGCAGTGCTAGAGATAATTCCAGGCTCTATGGCTACACCTTC.

Many counts were recorded for this clonotype. This chain uses TRBV24-1 with TRBJ2-5; perhaps TRBD1 as D (6 bases). The CDR3 contains 13 residues. Trimming cost V 6 bases and J 3 bases, with 10 bases left between them. Germline values: CDR1 KGHDR, CDR2 SFDVKD. CDR3 protein: CATSFAGEETQYF. The CDR3 DNA is TGTGCCACCAGTTTCGCAGGGGAAGAGACCCAGTACTTC.

This clonotype has a handful of counts. V usage is TRBV20-1 and J usage is TRBJ1-5; D ambiguous. Trimming removed 4 bases from V and 4 bases from J, with 8 bases in between. This CDR3 has 12 residues. Per the germline V gene, CDR1 is DFQATT and CDR2 is SNEGSKA (reference sequence). CDR3 residues: CSAIQFNQPQHF. CDR3 nucleotide sequence: TGCAGTGCTATACAGTTTAATCAGCCCCAGCATTTT.

This clonotype came up many times. This chain uses TRBV12-3 or TRBV12-4 with TRBJ2-3; 7 positions match TRBD2. This CDR3 has 14 residues. Trimming at V came to 3 bases and at J to 5 bases, leaving 5 bases not matched to a gene. The CDR3 is CASSLNGEGDTQYF. The CDR3 coding sequence is TGTGCCAGCAGTTTGAATGGGGAGGGAGATACGCAGTATTTT.

In this sample, this clonotype turned up many times. The CDR3 nucleotides read TGTGCCATCCGGGGTGGCGGGATCTACGAGCAGTACTTC. It specifies CAIRGGGIYEQYF. The gene calls are TRBV28 and TRBJ2-7, with a possible D match to TRBD2 (6 bases). The CDR3 has 13 residues. Germline CDR1 reads MDHEN; CDR2 reads SYDVKM. V was pared by 10 bases and J by 3 bases, with 16 bases between.

The chain combines TRBV29-1 with TRBJ2-5; D remains ambiguous. This CDR3 is 14 amino acids long. The germline V gene has CDR1 SQVTM and CDR2 ANQGSEA. V gave up 6 bases and J gave up 2 bases, with 16 bases separating them. CDR3 sequence (DNA): TGCAGCGTCACGAAAGACTTAACGCAAGAGACCCAGTACTTC. It is translated as CSVTKDLTQETQYF.

There are many counts of this clonotype. The chain is built from TRBV7-2 and TRBJ2-4; TRBD2 matches at 12 bases. Germline V lookup: CDR1 SGHTA, CDR2 FQGNSA. The length of the CDR3 is 15 residues. The V segment lost 1 base and the J segment 8 bases; nucleotides outside the gene matches: 3. Here the CDR3 DNA reads TGTGCCAGCAGCTTAGGGACTAGCGGGACGTACATTCAGTACTTC. Its translation: CASSLGTSGTYIQYF.